What follows are 29 T cell receptor beta chains derived from one specimen sequenced in a study of OX40 agonist ivuxolimab in advanced cancers. The protocol was immunoSEQ multiplex PCR, while the TCRdb copy is restricted to in-frame clones and leaves out a portion. The sample holds around 82,000 clones; 70% to 90% are singletons and the top ten take around 13%. The specimen comprised CD4+ or CD8+ T cells sorted from blood, sampled in a trial of the OX40 agonist ivuxolimab. The receptors were gathered from an adult with an advanced solid tumor such as melanoma, head and neck, liver or kidney cancer.

This chain joins TRBV5-4 and TRBJ2-6; the D gene is possibly TRBD1 (5 bases). The CDR3 is made up of 14 amino acids. The V gene lost 5 bases and the J gene lost 0 bases, with 6 bases spanning the gap. From germline, CDR1 is SGHNT and CDR2 YYREEE (reference sequence). As DNA, the CDR3 is TGTGCCAGCAGGACAGCCTCTGGGGCCAACGTCCTGACTTTC. Protein sequence: CASRTASGANVLTF.

The chain recombines TRBV9 with TRBJ2-3; 7 nucleotides match TRBD1. The CDR3 length is 14 residues. V lost 0 bases, J lost 4 bases, and 2 bases stayed unmatched. The germline V gene encodes CDR1 SGDLS and CDR2 YYNGEE. In DNA, the CDR3 is TGTGCCAGCAGCGTAGACAGGGGAGCAGATACGCAGTATTTT. Protein: CASSVDRGADTQYF.

The genes are TRBV27 and TRBJ2-7; TRBD2 matches 7 bases. CDR1 and CDR2 (germline): MNHEY, SMNVEV (reference sequence). V shed 4 bases, J shed 1 base, and the junction held 4 bases outside the gene matches. The CDR3 runs 14 residues. The CDR3 protein is CASSSAGESYEQYF. DNA of the CDR3: TGTGCCAGCAGTTCCGCGGGGGAGTCCTACGAGCAGTACTTC.

The gene calls are TRBV6-6 and TRBJ1-1; D unclear. V gave up 0 bases and J gave up 7 bases, with 9 bases separating them. The CDR3 consists of 13 residues. Germline V gene sequence: CDR1 MNHNY, CDR2 SVGAGI (reference sequence). Written as DNA, the CDR3 is TGTGCCAGCAGTTACTCGTCAAGGAGTGAAGCTTTCTTT. Its translation is CASSYSSRSEAFF.

The V gene is TRBV5-1, the J gene TRBJ1-2; no clear D. Trimming stripped 5 bases from V and 3 bases from J, with 11 bases between. The germline CDR1 and CDR2 sequences are SGHRS and YFSETQ. The CDR3 extends over 13 amino acids. Here the CDR3 DNA reads TGCGCCAGCAGAGTAGGACGGGACTATGGCTACACCTTC. This codes for CASRVGRDYGYTF.

The V gene is TRBV6-5, the J gene TRBJ2-7, with 8 positions matching TRBD1. The CDR3 covers 14 residues. The germline gives CDR1 MNHEY, CDR2 SVGAGI. The trim removed 6 bases at V and 5 bases at J, leaving 9 bases unmatched. The DNA of the CDR3 is TGTGCCAGCAGCCACGGACAGGGCGGGAACGAGCAGTACTTC. Protein: CASSHGQGGNEQYF.

This chain links TRBV7-9 with TRBJ2-7, with D perhaps given as TRBD1 or TRBD2 (5 bases each). V was cut by 5 bases and J by 4 bases, with 18 bases left in between. The germline CDR1 and CDR2 sequences are SEHNR and FQNEAQ (reference sequence). This CDR3 has 15 residues. The CDR3 DNA reads TGTGCCAGCAGCCAAACGGGGCTACCCGATTACGAGCAGTACTTC. Its protein product is CASSQTGLPDYEQYF.

This clone has a single count. The V and J genes are TRBV13 and TRBJ1-1; unclear D gene. The V end lost 6 bases, the J end lost 0 bases, and 5 bases lay between the germline ends. The CDR3 consists of 12 residues. CDR1 is PRHDT and CDR2 is FYEKMQ in the germline V gene (reference sequence). CDR3 DNA sequence: TGTGCCAGCAGTTACCTGAACACTGAAGCTTTCTTT. Residues: CASSYLNTEAFF.

This chain links TRBV6-6 with TRBJ1-5; tentatively, D is TRBD1 (6 bases). The CDR3 is 14 residues long. CDR1 and CDR2 from the germline V gene are MNHNY and SVGAGI (reference sequence). Trimming removed 6 bases at V and 5 bases at J, with 14 bases between. This chain's CDR3 is CASSLQGAHQPQHF. The CDR3, as DNA: TGTGCCAGCAGCCTACAGGGAGCCCATCAGCCCCAGCATTTT.

The chain couples TRBV28 to TRBJ2-5; the D is unclear. The V end lost 7 bases, the J end lost 1 base, and 10 bases lay between the germline ends. Germline CDR1 is MDHEN and CDR2 is SYDVKM. The CDR3 extends over 13 amino acids. The CDR3 nucleotides read TGTGCCAGCAAGAACAGTCCCCAAGAGACCCAGTACTTC. This sequence encodes CASKNSPQETQYF. Variable domain in full (rest from reference TRBV28 and TRBJ2-5): DVKVTQSSRYLVKRTGEKVFLECVQDMDHENMFWYRQDPGLGLRLIYFSYDVKMKEKGDIPEGYSVSREKKERFSLILESASTNQTSMYLCASKNSPQETQYFGPGTRLLVL.

The genes are TRBV10-3 and TRBJ1-2, with 9 bases aligning to TRBD1. Germline V lookup: CDR1 ENHRY, CDR2 SYGVKD. J was trimmed by 8 bases and V by 11 bases; bases with no gene match: 9. This CDR3 has 12 residues. Written as DNA, the CDR3 is TGTGCCTCCAGGACAGGGGACGAAGGCTACACCTTC. Translating it yields CASRTGDEGYTF.

This chain connects TRBV10-3 to TRBJ2-3; TRBD2 might be the D (6 bases). There are 14 residues in the CDR3. From germline, CDR1 is ENHRY and CDR2 SYGVKD. Trimming pared 6 bases from V and 1 base from J, leaving 11 bases between. As DNA, the CDR3 is TGTGCCATCAGAGAGGGGACTGGCACAGATACGCAGTATTTT. It is translated as CAIREGTGTDTQYF.

The J gene is TRBJ2-1, the V gene TRBV7-8, with D uncertain. This CDR3 is 16 amino acids long. Germline CDR1 SGHVS, CDR2 FQNEAQ. Trimming removed 1 base at V and 5 bases at J, with 15 bases between. The CDR3 nucleotides are TGTGCCAGCAGCTTAGACACAGCTATTGGAAACAATGAGCAGTTCTTC. Translation gives CASSLDTAIGNNEQFF.

The chain links TRBV28 to TRBJ2-7; D gene unclear. In germline, CDR1 is MDHEN, CDR2 SYDVKM. Trimming shortened V by 6 bases and J by 12 bases, and 9 bases separated the two germline ends. The CDR3 has 9 residues. The CDR3 sequence is CASSLEGYF. CDR3 bases: TGTGCCAGCAGCCTCGAAGGGTACTTC.

The rearrangement links TRBV4-1 to TRBJ2-7, with D unclear. CDR1 MGHRA and CDR2 YSYEKL come from the germline V gene. Trimming pared 0 bases from V and 3 bases from J, leaving 9 bases between. The CDR3 consists of 14 residues. The CDR3 DNA is TGCGCCAGCAGCCAAGAAGGTCTGAACTACGAGCAGTACTTC. Its translation: CASSQEGLNYEQYF.

V gene TRBV13 combines with J gene TRBJ2-2, with TRBD2 matching over 13 bases. The germline gives CDR1 PRHDT, CDR2 FYEKMQ (reference sequence). Losses at the gene ends were 3 bases for V and 6 bases for J; bases not matched to a gene: 4. The CDR3 loop spans 16 amino acids. CDR3 DNA: TGTGCCAGCAGCTTCGGACTAGCGGGAGATTCCGGGGAGCTGTTTTTT. It yields the protein CASSFGLAGDSGELFF.

This chain links TRBV12-5 with TRBJ2-5; TRBD2 might be the D (5 bases). The CDR3 is 15 amino acids. V was pared by 6 bases and J by 5 bases, with 19 bases between. Per the germline V gene, CDR1 is LGHNT and CDR2 is FRNRAP. CDR3 coding DNA: TGTGCTAGTGGGCCATCGACGGACCGGAGGGAGACCCAGTACTTC. Encoded protein: CASGPSTDRRETQYF.

The J gene is TRBJ1-1, the V gene TRBV6-1; D gene ambiguous. CDR1 is MNHNS, CDR2 SASEGT, per germline. V was cut by 5 bases and J by 5 bases, with 12 bases left in between. The CDR3 runs 13 residues. CDR3 nucleotide sequence: TGTGCCAGCAGTCCAGGAGTTTTGACTGAAGCTTTCTTT. It translates to CASSPGVLTEAFF.

The chain combines TRBV19 with TRBJ1-3; unclear D gene. The V end lost 1 base, the J end lost 0 bases, and 4 bases lay between the germline ends. Germline CDR1 is LNHDA and CDR2 is SQIVND (reference sequence). CDR3 size: 14 residues. The CDR3 sequence is CASSIGVSGNTIYF. The DNA of the CDR3 is TGTGCCAGTAGTATAGGCGTCTCTGGAAACACCATATATTTT.

Regarding this clone: Other DNA sequences in this specimen translate into the identical CDR3. This rearrangement joins TRBV9 to TRBJ2-1, with 9 nucleotides matching TRBD2. V trimming: 0 bases; J trimming: 3 bases; junction bases outside the gene matches: 1. The CDR3 covers 15 residues. Germline V CDR1 and CDR2: SGDLS, YYNGEE. CDR3 coding DNA: TGTGCCAGCAGCGTAGGACTAGCGGACTACAATGAGCAGTTCTTC. It specifies CASSVGLADYNEQFF.

The chain carries TRBV30 and TRBJ2-5; TRBD2 matches 10 bases. Trimming cost V 1 base and J 4 bases; bases outside gene matches: 6. CDR3 size: 15 residues. Per germline, CDR1 GTSNPN and CDR2 SVGIG (reference sequence). This chain's CDR3 is CAWSAAGGILETQYF. The CDR3 nucleotides are TGTGCCTGGAGTGCAGCGGGAGGGATTTTAGAGACCCAGTACTTC.

The genes are TRBV12-5 and TRBJ2-3, with 11 bases identical to TRBD1. The CDR3 extends over 15 amino acids. Trimming removed 6 bases from V and 3 bases from J; junction bases left unmatched: 5. Germline V gene lookup returns CDR1 LGHNT and CDR2 FRNRAP. The CDR3 coding sequence is TGTGCTAGTGGAAGCGGACAGGGGGCGACAGATACGCAGTATTTT. Protein sequence: CASGSGQGATDTQYF.

The V and J genes are TRBV5-1 and TRBJ1-3; the D is unclear. V gave up 0 bases and J gave up 1 base, with 11 bases separating them. Germline V CDR1 and CDR2: SGHRS, YFSETQ. CDR3 length: 16 amino acids. The CDR3 region is CASSLGVPESGNTIYF. CDR3 sequence (DNA): TGCGCCAGCAGCTTGGGCGTCCCAGAGTCTGGAAACACCATATATTTT.

The rearrangement joins TRBV30 to TRBJ2-2; no definite D call. The CDR3 is made up of 13 amino acids. Trimming cost V 0 bases and J 8 bases, with 10 bases left between them. The germline V gene has CDR1 GTSNPN and CDR2 SVGIG (reference sequence). The CDR3 DNA reads TGTGCCTGGAGTGTAAACAGCCCTGGGGAGCTGTTTTTT. The encoded protein is CAWSVNSPGELFF. The whole variable domain, remainder taken from reference TRBV30 and TRBJ2-2, is SQTIHQWPATLVQPVGSPLSLECTVEGTSNPNLYWYRQAAGRGLQLLFYSVGIGQISSEVPQNLSASRPQDRQFILSSKKLLLSDSGFYLCAWSVNSPGELFFGEGSRLTVL.

V is TRBV2 and J is TRBJ2-2; 13 nucleotides match TRBD2. Germline CDR1 SNHLY, CDR2 FYNNEI. The CDR3 contains 17 residues. Trimming cost V 7 bases and J 2 bases; bases outside gene matches: 7. CDR3 sequence reads: CASTTGLAGANTGELFF. The CDR3 coding sequence is TGTGCCAGCACCACCGGACTAGCGGGAGCCAACACCGGGGAGCTGTTTTTT.

This chain connects TRBV13 to TRBJ2-7; 9 bases are a match to TRBD2. Trimming cost V 5 bases and J 2 bases; bases outside gene matches: 7. In germline, CDR1 is PRHDT, CDR2 FYEKMQ (reference sequence). The CDR3 consists of 15 residues. CDR3 sequence: CASSILAGEAYEQYF. DNA for the CDR3: TGTGCCAGCAGCATATTAGCGGGAGAGGCCTACGAGCAGTACTTC.

J is TRBJ2-7 and V is TRBV27; a weak D match, TRBD1 (5 bases). CDR3 length: 12 residues. V lost 2 bases to trimming and J lost 6 bases, with 8 bases between them. Germline CDR1 is MNHEY and CDR2 is SMNVEV (reference sequence). The DNA of the CDR3 is TGTGCCAGCAGTTTACAGGGTTCCGAGCAGTACTTC. Its protein is CASSLQGSEQYF.

The gene calls are TRBV27 and TRBJ1-1, with D possibly TRBD1 on 5 matching bases. CDR3 length: 15 residues. Germline V gives CDR1 MNHEY, CDR2 SMNVEV (reference sequence). The V end was cut by 6 bases, the J end by 2 bases, with 16 bases between. The CDR3 nucleotides read TGTGCCAGCAGCCCAAGGGAGGGGCGTAACACTGAAGCTTTCTTT. Its protein is CASSPREGRNTEAFF.

The chain recombines TRBV6-5 with TRBJ1-2; TRBD1 matches at 7 bases. The germline CDR1 and CDR2 sequences are MNHEY and SVGAGI. Trimming at V came to 5 bases and at J to 13 bases, leaving 10 bases not matched to a gene. The CDR3 has 12 amino acids. The DNA for the CDR3 is TGTGCCAGCAGTGGGGACAGTCCTGTGGTCACCTTC. Translating it yields CASSGDSPVVTF.